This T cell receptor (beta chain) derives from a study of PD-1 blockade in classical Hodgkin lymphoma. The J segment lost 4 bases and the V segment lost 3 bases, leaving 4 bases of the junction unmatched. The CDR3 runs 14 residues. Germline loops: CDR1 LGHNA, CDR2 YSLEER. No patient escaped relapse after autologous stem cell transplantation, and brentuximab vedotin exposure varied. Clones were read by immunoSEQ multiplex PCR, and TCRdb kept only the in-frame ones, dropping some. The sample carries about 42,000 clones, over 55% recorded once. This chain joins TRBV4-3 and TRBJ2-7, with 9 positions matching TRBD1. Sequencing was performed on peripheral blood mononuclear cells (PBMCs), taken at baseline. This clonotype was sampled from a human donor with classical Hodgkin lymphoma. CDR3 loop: CASSHTGGTYEQYF. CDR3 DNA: TGCGCCAGCAGCCACACAGGGGGCACTTACGAGCAGTACTTC.